Listed here are 30 T cell receptor beta chains from one sample, sequenced in a study of blood T cells in healthy people across ages. Together with a sample-barcoded 5' primer, a J-beta primer mix was included in a second PCR lasting about 6 to 11 cycles. TCRdb re-called the 5' RACE reads through MiXCR, storing one row per CDR3 protein. The sample consists of 1.5 million to 2 million distinct CDR3 sequences, about 30% of them appearing once. The sample was blood. The source of these receptors is a young woman in good health.

As concerns this clonotype: A read error is possible here, since a much larger clone lies one base away. The chain links TRBV25-1 to TRBJ1-4; D gene unclear. CDR3 length: 11 residues. The germline gives CDR1 MGHDK, CDR2 SYGVNS. Trimming stripped 4 bases from V and 4 bases from J, with 1 base between. CDR3 DNA sequence: TGTGCCAGCAGTGTTAATGAAAAACTGTTTTTT. It codes for CASSVNEKLFF.

A few counts support this clonotype. The V gene is TRBV5-1, the J gene TRBJ1-2; 8 nucleotides align to TRBD1. The CDR3 has 19 residues. The germline V gene has CDR1 SGHRS and CDR2 YFSETQ. V trimming: 6 bases; J trimming: 8 bases; junction bases outside the gene matches: 27. CDR3 sequence reads: CASTTNPGGQESPTGGYTF. The CDR3, as DNA: TGCGCCAGCACCACCAATCCGGGGGGACAGGAATCCCCAACGGGGGGCTACACCTTC.

This clonotype was observed at least ten times. A junction end diverges from the germline sequence, so it may reflect a read error. The chain links TRBV12-3 or TRBV12-4 to TRBJ2-3; 7 bases align to TRBD2. CDR3 length: 14 residues. The CDR3 reads CASRPSGSTDTQYF. The CDR3 nucleotides are TGCGCCAGCAGACCTAGCGGTAGCACAGATACGCAGTATTTT.

The CDR3 region has the DNA TGTGCCACCAGTCCCCGTAGACAGACCTACAATGAGCAGTTCTTC. Residues: CATSPRRQTYNEQFF. This chain connects TRBV24-1 to TRBJ2-1; possibly TRBD1 for D (5 bases). Germline-derived CDR1 and CDR2 are KGHDR and SFDVKD. CDR3 length equals 15 residues. V was pared by 6 bases and J by 2 bases, with 13 bases between.

The chain uses TRBV28 and TRBJ2-1; 8 bases align to TRBD1. The CDR3 loop spans 14 amino acids. Germline V gene sequence: CDR1 MDHEN, CDR2 SYDVKM. J lost 7 bases, V lost 6 bases, and 8 bases had no gene match. The CDR3 loop is CASRPGTGKNEQFF. CDR3 in DNA: TGTGCCAGCAGGCCCGGGACAGGAAAAAATGAGCAGTTCTTC. The whole variable domain, remainder taken from reference TRBV28 and TRBJ2-1, is DVKVTQSSRYLVKRTGEKVFLECVQDMDHENMFWYRQDPGLGLRLIYFSYDVKMKEKGDIPEGYSVSREKKERFSLILESASTNQTSMYLCASRPGTGKNEQFFGPGTRLTVL.

V is TRBV3-1 and J is TRBJ2-1, with D tentatively TRBD1 or TRBD2 (5 bases each). The CDR3 length is 16 residues. From germline, CDR1 is LGHDT and CDR2 YNNKEL (reference sequence). With 0 bases removed from V and 5 bases from J, the gap between germline ends came to 14 bases. This CDR3 is CASSQELARGDNEQFF. DNA for the CDR3: TGTGCCAGCAGCCAAGAGCTAGCCCGAGGGGACAATGAGCAGTTCTTC.

A note on this clonotype: Germline and junction disagree at one end, which may indicate a read error. The chain uses TRBV5-1 and TRBJ2-7; TRBD2 matches at 7 bases. Germline V gene sequence: CDR1 SGHRS, CDR2 YFSETQ. This CDR3 region has 17 residues. The CDR3 sequence: CASSLAATSGIFTEHYF. The DNA for the CDR3 is TGCGCCAGCAGCTTGGCCGCGACAAGCGGGATTTTCACCGAGCATTACTTC.

Comments on this clonotype: An end of the junction does not agree with germline; a read error may underlie this. The rearrangement joins TRBV10-3 to TRBJ2-5; maybe TRBD2 (5 bases). Germline CDR1 and CDR2: ENHRY and SYGVKD. The CDR3 extends over 14 amino acids. CDR3 nucleotide sequence: TGTGCCCTCAGTACCGCCAGCGGCTCGGAGACCCAGTACTTC. It translates to CALSTASGSETQYF.

The chain carries TRBV20-1 and TRBJ2-1, with 8 nucleotides matching TRBD2. V gave up 3 bases and J gave up 6 bases; unmatched junction bases: 13. The germline V gene has CDR1 DFQATT and CDR2 SNEGSKA (reference sequence). The CDR3 sequence is 16 residues long. DNA for the CDR3: TGCAGTGCTAGTCGTTATGCGGGGGGCAGGACCAATGAGCAGTTCTTC. Its translation: CSASRYAGGRTNEQFF.

This clonotype was seen at least ten times. This sequence joins TRBV6-5 and TRBJ2-1; D might be TRBD1 (6 bases). Trimming pared 6 bases from V and 6 bases from J, leaving 9 bases between. Germline V lookup: CDR1 MNHEY, CDR2 SVGAGI. The CDR3 has 12 amino acids. The CDR3, as DNA: TGTGCCAGCAGAATGGGGGCCAATGAGCAGTTCTTC. Translating it yields CASRMGANEQFF.

The chain links TRBV12-3 or TRBV12-4 to TRBJ1-4; no definite D call. The V and J ends lost 6 bases and 0 bases respectively, with 5 bases between them. This CDR3 comprises 13 residues. CDR3 region: CASSQATNEKLFF. The CDR3 bases are TGTGCCAGCAGCCAAGCAACTAATGAAAAACTGTTTTTT.

Comments on this clonotype: This may be a read error: a much more frequent sequence differs by one nucleotide. The rearrangement links TRBV5-1 to TRBJ2-1, with D possibly being TRBD2 (5 bases). With the DNA end fitting TRBJ2-7 better, the J assignment may be wrong. The germline V gene encodes CDR1 SGHRS and CDR2 YFSETQ. The CDR3 spans 14 residues. CDR3 bases: TGCGCCAGCAGCTTACGAGCCCGGGGAGATGAGCAGTACTTC. Residues: CASSLRARGDEQYF.

V is TRBV12-3 or TRBV12-4 and J is TRBJ2-1; 15 bases are shared with TRBD2. The V and J ends lost 7 bases and 7 bases, in that order; junction bases with no gene match: 11. The CDR3 covers 17 residues. The CDR3 reads CASKYGLAGGPRNEQFF. The CDR3 nucleotides are TGTGCCAGCAAATACGGACTAGCGGGGGGGCCCCGGAATGAGCAGTTCTTC.

In the case of this clonotype: This sequence may be a read error, since a much larger clone differs from it by one base. The chain has TRBV2 and TRBJ2-7; 10 bases map to TRBD1. CDR3 length equals 15 residues. The J segment lost 7 bases and the V segment lost 6 bases, leaving 12 bases of the junction unmatched. Germline V gene data show CDR1 as SNHLY and CDR2 as FYNNEI. The CDR3 sequence: CASRTTGGGYNEQYF. CDR3 in DNA: TGTGCCAGCAGGACGACAGGGGGCGGGTACAATGAGCAGTACTTC.

This chain uses TRBV4-3 with TRBJ1-6, with D perhaps matching TRBD1 (6 bases). Trimming shortened V by 5 bases and J by 9 bases, and 20 bases separated the two germline ends. The CDR3 has 16 amino acids. Germline CDR1 reads LGHNA; CDR2 reads YSLEER. This CDR3 reads CASSDRTALHSSPLHF. The CDR3 DNA follows: TGCGCCAGCAGCGATCGGACAGCTCTCCACAGTTCACCCCTCCACTTT.

The V call is TRBV7-2, the J call TRBJ2-5, with TRBD2 matching over 11 bases. TRBJ2-7 explains the end of the DNA better; the J call may be wrong. The CDR3 consists of 16 residues. Germline-derived CDR1 and CDR2 are SGHTA and FQGNSA. The chain's CDR3 is CASSLGLAGGLSEQYF. Written as DNA, the CDR3 is TGTGCCAGCAGCTTAGGATTAGCGGGAGGGCTCTCCGAGCAGTACTTC.

This clonotype was picked up a small number of times. CDR3 loop: CASSTTREGDTQYF. The DNA of the CDR3 is TGTGCCAGCAGCACCACTAGGGAAGGAGATACGCAGTATTTT. V is TRBV6-2 or TRBV6-3 and J is TRBJ2-3, with a weak D call TRBD2 (5 bases). This CDR3 contains 14 residues. The V end lost 6 bases, the J end lost 5 bases, and 15 bases lay between the germline ends. Germline V gives CDR1 MNHEY, CDR2 SVGEGT.

As to this clonotype: A much larger clone differs from this one at a single base, so this may be a read error. The chain employs TRBV6-2 or TRBV6-3 and TRBJ2-7; TRBD2 aligns across 7 bases. The CDR3 extends over 17 amino acids. The V gene end was trimmed by 1 base and the J gene end by 7 bases; junction bases not matched to a gene: 16. Looked up from germline, CDR1 is MNHEY and CDR2 is SVGEGT. CDR3 residues: CASSYWASGAPYNEQYF. In nucleotides, the CDR3 is TGTGCCAGCAGTTACTGGGCTAGCGGAGCGCCTTACAATGAGCAGTACTTC.

This clonotype was seen more than once but under ten times. V is TRBV29-1 and J is TRBJ1-4; D is unresolved. CDR3 size: 12 residues. Germline loops: CDR1 SQVTM, CDR2 ANQGSEA. V dropped 6 bases and J dropped 0 bases, with 5 bases sitting between them. The CDR3 nucleotides are TGCAGCGTGGCACCAACTAATGAAAAACTGTTTTTT. This translates into CSVAPTNEKLFF.

This clonotype was picked up many times. J is TRBJ2-5 and V is TRBV18; D ambiguous. The CDR3 contains 13 residues. Looked up from germline, CDR1 is KGHSH and CDR2 is LQKENI. Between the trimmed V and J ends, which lost 8 bases and 0 bases, there was a span of 10 bases. The CDR3, as DNA: TGTGCCAGCAGTCCGGGCCACCAAGAGACCCAGTACTTC. Amino acids: CASSPGHQETQYF.

J is TRBJ2-3 and V is TRBV7-2; 10 bases match TRBD2. This CDR3 is built from 13 residues. Per the germline V gene, CDR1 is SGHTA and CDR2 is FQGNSA. The V and J ends lost 4 bases and 11 bases, in that order; junction bases with no gene match: 6. The CDR3 protein is CASSYGTSEGQYF. The CDR3 DNA follows: TGTGCCAGCAGCTACGGGACTAGCGAGGGGCAGTATTTT.

The chain joins TRBV7-6 to TRBJ2-6, with D possibly matching TRBD1 (6 bases). The CDR3 is made up of 17 amino acids. Between the trimmed V and J ends, which lost 5 bases and 0 bases, there was a span of 14 bases. Germline CDR1 and CDR2: SGHVS and FNYEAQ. The CDR3 DNA reads as TGTGCCAGCAGCACACAGGGATCCCTCTCTGGGGCCAACGTCCTGACTTTC. Translated, it gives CASSTQGSLSGANVLTF.

The genes are TRBV10-3 and TRBJ1-2; no reliable D call. Trimming removed 4 bases from V and 4 bases from J, with 7 bases in between. The V gene's germline CDR1 is ENHRY and CDR2 SYGVKD. The CDR3 extends over 12 amino acids. CDR3 nucleotides: TGTGCCATCAGTGGACGGTCCTATGGCTACACCTTC. This sequence encodes CAISGRSYGYTF.

This chain connects TRBV29-1 to TRBJ1-2; a weak D match, TRBD1 (6 bases). V was cut by 3 bases and J by 4 bases, with 18 bases left in between. CDR1 SQVTM and CDR2 ANQGSEA come from the germline V gene. The CDR3 has 15 amino acids. The DNA of the CDR3 is TGCAGCGTTGAGGGGGGAACAGGGCAGGTCTATGGCTACACCTTC. It translates to CSVEGGTGQVYGYTF. The full variable domain, completed using reference TRBV29-1 and TRBJ1-2, is SAVISQKPSRDICQRGTSLTIQCQVDSQVTMMFWYRQQPGQSLTLIATANQGSEATYESGFVIDKFPISRPNLTFSTLTVSNMSPEDSSIYLCSVEGGTGQVYGYTFGSGTRLTVV.

This clonotype was counted a few times. The chain carries TRBV7-2 and TRBJ1-2; D perhaps matches TRBD1 (5 bases). The germline gives CDR1 SGHTA, CDR2 FQGNSA. V shed 5 bases and J shed 4 bases, with 14 bases lying between them. This CDR3 comprises 14 residues. This CDR3 reads CASSLNGGLYGYTF. In nucleotides, the CDR3 is TGTGCCAGCAGCCTCAACGGGGGACTCTATGGCTACACCTTC. Filled out from reference TRBV7-2 and TRBJ1-2, the complete variable domain reads GAGVSQSPSNKVTEKGKDVELRCDPISGHTALYWYRQSLGQGLEFLIYFQGNSAPDKSGLPSDRFSAERTGGSVSTLTIQRTQQEDSAVYLCASSLNGGLYGYTFGSGTRLTVV.

V gene TRBV20-1 combines with J gene TRBJ1-1; no firm D call. Looked up from germline, CDR1 is DFQATT and CDR2 is SNEGSKA (reference sequence). The V and J ends lost 0 bases and 6 bases respectively, with 11 bases between them. This CDR3 contains 13 residues. In DNA form, the CDR3 reads TGCAGTGCTAGAGACCGAGGGCGCGCTGAAGCTTTCTTT. It is translated as CSARDRGRAEAFF.

This clonotype came up many times. The V gene is TRBV5-1, the J gene TRBJ2-1; D unclear. Germline V lookup: CDR1 SGHRS, CDR2 YFSETQ. V was clipped by 2 bases and J by 4 bases, with 13 bases between them. CDR3 size: 15 residues. CDR3: CASSFAALTYNEQFF. The CDR3 DNA is TGCGCCAGCAGCTTTGCGGCACTTACATACAATGAGCAGTTCTTC. Full variable domain (remainder filled in from reference TRBV5-1 and TRBJ2-1): KAGVTQTPRYLIKTRGQQVTLSCSPISGHRSVSWYQQTPGQGLQFLFEYFSETQRNKGNFPGRFSGRQFSNSRSEMNVSTLELGDSALYLCASSFAALTYNEQFFGPGTRLTVL.

This clonotype was recorded at least ten times. The chain joins TRBV27 to TRBJ2-1, with a tentative D call TRBD1 (5 bases). Germline CDR1 MNHEY, CDR2 SMNVEV (reference sequence). This CDR3 is 15 amino acids long. V lost 5 bases, J lost 5 bases, and 16 bases lay in between. CDR3 protein: CASSLGHSLDNEQFF. The CDR3, as DNA: TGTGCCAGCAGTCTTGGACACAGCCTTGACAATGAGCAGTTCTTC.

This clonotype appeared a few times. CDR3 residues: CASSVQGNRQPQHF. The DNA for the CDR3 is TGTGCCAGCAGCGTACAGGGGAACCGTCAGCCCCAGCATTTT. J is TRBJ1-5 and V is TRBV12-3 or TRBV12-4, with 7 bases matching TRBD1. The trim removed 6 bases at V and 6 bases at J, leaving 8 bases unmatched. The CDR3 is 14 amino acids.

This clonotype was picked up a small number of times. The chain joins TRBV5-6 to TRBJ1-6; D remains ambiguous. CDR3 length: 16 residues. The V gene lost 4 bases and the J gene lost 5 bases, with 16 bases spanning the gap. Germline V gives CDR1 SGHDT, CDR2 YYEEEE. CDR3 residues: CASSPGRIANNSPLHF. The CDR3 DNA reads TGTGCCAGCAGCCCAGGACGGATAGCTAATAATTCACCCCTCCACTTT.